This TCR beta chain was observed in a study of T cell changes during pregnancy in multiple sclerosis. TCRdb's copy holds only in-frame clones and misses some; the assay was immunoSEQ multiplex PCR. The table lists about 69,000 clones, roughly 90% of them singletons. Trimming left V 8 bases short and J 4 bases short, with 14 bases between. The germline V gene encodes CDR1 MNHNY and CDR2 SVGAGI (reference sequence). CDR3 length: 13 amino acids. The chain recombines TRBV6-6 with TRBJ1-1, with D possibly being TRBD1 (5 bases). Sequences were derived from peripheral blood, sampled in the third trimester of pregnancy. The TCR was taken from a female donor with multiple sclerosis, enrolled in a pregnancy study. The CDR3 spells CASSAGRGTEAFF. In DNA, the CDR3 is TGTGCCAGCTCGGCGGGACGGGGCACTGAAGCTTTCTTT.